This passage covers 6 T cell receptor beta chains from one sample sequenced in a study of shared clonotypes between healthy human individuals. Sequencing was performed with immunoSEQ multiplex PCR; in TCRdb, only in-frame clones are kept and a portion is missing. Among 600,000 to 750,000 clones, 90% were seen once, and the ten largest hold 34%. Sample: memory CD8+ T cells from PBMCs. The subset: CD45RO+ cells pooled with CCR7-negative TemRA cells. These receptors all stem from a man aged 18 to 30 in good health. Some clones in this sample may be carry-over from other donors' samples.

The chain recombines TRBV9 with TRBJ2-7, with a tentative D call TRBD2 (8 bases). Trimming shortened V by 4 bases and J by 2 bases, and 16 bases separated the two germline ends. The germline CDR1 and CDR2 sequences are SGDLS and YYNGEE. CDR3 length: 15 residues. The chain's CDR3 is CASSPGGTAAYEQYF. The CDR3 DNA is TGTGCCAGCAGCCCGGGAGGGACAGCCGCCTACGAGCAGTACTTC.

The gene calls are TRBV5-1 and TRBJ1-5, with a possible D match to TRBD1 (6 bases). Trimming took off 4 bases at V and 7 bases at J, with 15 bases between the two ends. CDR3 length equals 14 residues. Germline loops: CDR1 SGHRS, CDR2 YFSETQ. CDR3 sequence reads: CASSLQGLGQPQHF. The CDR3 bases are TGCGCCAGCAGCCTCCAGGGGCTCGGGCAGCCCCAGCATTTT.

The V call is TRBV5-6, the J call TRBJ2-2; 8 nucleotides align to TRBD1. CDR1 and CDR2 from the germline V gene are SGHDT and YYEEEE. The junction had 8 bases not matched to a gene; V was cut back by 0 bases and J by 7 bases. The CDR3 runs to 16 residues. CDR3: CASSLGSGGAGGELFF. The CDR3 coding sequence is TGTGCCAGCAGCTTGGGGTCAGGGGGCGCCGGCGGGGAGCTGTTTTTT.

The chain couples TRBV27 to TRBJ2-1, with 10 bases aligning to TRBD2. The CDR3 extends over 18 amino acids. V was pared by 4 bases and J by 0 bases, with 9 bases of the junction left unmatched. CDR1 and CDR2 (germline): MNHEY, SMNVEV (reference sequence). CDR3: CASSSSGAGGPSYNEQFF. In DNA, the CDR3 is TGTGCCAGCAGTTCATCCGGAGCGGGAGGGCCCTCCTACAATGAGCAGTTCTTC.

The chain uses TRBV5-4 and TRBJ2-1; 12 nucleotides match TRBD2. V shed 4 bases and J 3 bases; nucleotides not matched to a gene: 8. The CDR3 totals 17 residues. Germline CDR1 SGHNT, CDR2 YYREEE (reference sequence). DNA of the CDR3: TGTGCCAGCAGCATGCAACTAGCGGGAGGCCACTACAATGAGCAGTTCTTC. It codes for CASSMQLAGGHYNEQFF.

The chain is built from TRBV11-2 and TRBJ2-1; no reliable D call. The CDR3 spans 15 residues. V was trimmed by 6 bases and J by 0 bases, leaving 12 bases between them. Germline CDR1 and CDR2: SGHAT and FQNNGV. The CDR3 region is CASREELSSYNEQFF. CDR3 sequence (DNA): TGTGCCAGCAGAGAAGAGCTGAGCTCCTACAATGAGCAGTTCTTC.